The 17 T cell receptor beta chains listed next were all sequenced from one sample in a study of shared clonotypes between healthy human individuals. Sequencing used immunoSEQ multiplex PCR; TCRdb keeps in-frame clones, though not all of them. The sample lists approximately 1,500,000 clones; 95% to 99% were seen once. The sequenced material came from naive CD4+ T cells sorted from blood. The subset was: CD45RA+ positively selected. The receptors were sampled from a man aged 30 to 39 in good health.

The chain carries TRBV6-5 and TRBJ1-2, with 7 bases lining up with TRBD1. CDR3 size: 14 residues. The trim removed 2 bases at V and 6 bases at J, leaving 6 bases unmatched. CDR1 is MNHEY and CDR2 is SVGAGI in the germline V gene. CDR3 DNA: TGTGCCAGCAGTTACCGACAGGGTTCCGATGGCTACACCTTC. Translating gives CASSYRQGSDGYTF.

The J gene is TRBJ2-1, the V gene TRBV18; D unclear. CDR3 length: 16 amino acids. Trimming shortened V by 2 bases and J by 2 bases, and 13 bases separated the two germline ends. Germline CDR1 reads KGHSH; CDR2 reads LQKENI. CDR3 amino acids: CASSPDRSPAYNEQFF. As DNA, the CDR3 is TGTGCCAGCTCACCAGATAGGTCCCCGGCCTACAATGAGCAGTTCTTC.

The rearrangement joins TRBV4-1 to TRBJ2-7; D possibly corresponds to TRBD1 (6 bases). Germline V gene sequence: CDR1 MGHRA, CDR2 YSYEKL. The CDR3 contains 14 residues. With 4 bases removed from V and 3 bases from J, the gap between germline ends came to 13 bases. CDR3 bases: TGCGCCAGCAGCCCCCGGGACACAGGCTACGAGCAGTACTTC. Its protein is CASSPRDTGYEQYF.

The J gene is TRBJ2-1, the V gene TRBV7-2; 7 nucleotides line up with TRBD2. This CDR3 region has 15 residues. Losses at the gene ends were 8 bases for V and 4 bases for J; bases not matched to a gene: 11. From germline, CDR1 is SGHTA and CDR2 FQGNSA. CDR3 region: CASSAGPPSYNEQFF. For the CDR3, the DNA is TGTGCCAGCTCAGCGGGGCCCCCATCATACAATGAGCAGTTCTTC.

The chain is built from TRBV10-1 and TRBJ2-2, with 13 bases aligning to TRBD2. With V trimmed by 6 bases and J by 3 bases, 10 bases remained unmatched. Germline V gene lookup returns CDR1 WNHNN and CDR2 SYGVQD (reference sequence). The CDR3 is made up of 18 amino acids. CDR3 coding DNA: TGCGCCAGCAGCGGGACTAGCGGGACACCATGGCACACCGGGGAGCTGTTTTTT. Protein: CASSGTSGTPWHTGELFF.

A note on this clone: The sample carries other DNA sequences with the same CDR3. The chain links TRBV18 to TRBJ1-1, with D perhaps TRBD1 (6 bases). V lost 3 bases and J lost 0, with 11 bases in between. The CDR3 is made up of 15 amino acids. Germline V gene data show CDR1 as KGHSH and CDR2 as LQKENI. The CDR3 reads CASSPLQGLNTEAFF. CDR3 bases: TGTGCCAGCTCACCTTTACAGGGCTTGAACACTGAAGCTTTCTTT.

About this clone itself: Other nucleotide sequences from this sample produce the same CDR3. The chain links TRBV18 to TRBJ1-2; 7 bases match TRBD1. The CDR3 is 13 residues long. Trimming took 2 bases from V and 4 from J; bases not matched to a gene: 1. Germline-derived CDR1 and CDR2 are KGHSH and LQKENI. Here the CDR3 reads CASSPGTVYGYTF. The CDR3 coding sequence is TGTGCCAGCTCACCAGGGACAGTCTATGGCTACACCTTC.

This clone was recorded only once. The chain employs TRBV6-5 and TRBJ2-1, with TRBD2 matching over 16 bases. V lost 4 bases and J lost 7; bases outside the gene matches: 4. The CDR3 contains 16 residues. Germline V gene data show CDR1 as MNHEY and CDR2 as SVGAGI. Here the CDR3 reads CASSWGLAGGTNEQFF. The CDR3 DNA reads as TGTGCCAGCAGTTGGGGACTAGCGGGAGGGACAAATGAGCAGTTCTTC.

The chain combines TRBV19 with TRBJ2-3, with D unclear. V was clipped by 3 bases and J by 0 bases, with 7 bases between them. Germline CDR1 reads LNHDA; CDR2 reads SQIVND (reference sequence). CDR3 length equals 14 residues. CDR3 protein: CASSIRHSTDTQYF. The CDR3 coding sequence is TGTGCCAGTAGTATTCGACATAGCACAGATACGCAGTATTTT.

This chain connects TRBV4-1 to TRBJ1-4; D unclear. The CDR3 loop spans 13 amino acids. V was pared by 4 bases and J by 8 bases, with 11 bases between. The germline V gene encodes CDR1 MGHRA and CDR2 YSYEKL. The CDR3 DNA sequence: TGCGCCAGCAGCCTGACTAATAGGGAAAAACTGTTTTTT. Translating gives CASSLTNREKLFF.

This clone was picked up one time. The gene calls are TRBV9 and TRBJ1-4; tentative D call: TRBD1 (6 bases). The germline V gene encodes CDR1 SGDLS and CDR2 YYNGEE. CDR3 length: 15 amino acids. V gave up 0 bases and J gave up 4 bases, with 10 bases separating them. CDR3 in DNA: TGTGCCAGCAGCGTAGGGACAGCATATAATGAAAAACTGTTTTTT. The encoded protein is CASSVGTAYNEKLFF.

The V gene is TRBV13, the J gene TRBJ1-4, with D possibly TRBD1 on 5 matching bases. CDR1 is PRHDT and CDR2 is FYEKMQ in the germline V gene (reference sequence). V gave up 4 bases and J gave up 7 bases, with 16 bases separating them. The CDR3 has 15 residues. CDR3: CASSSGQPWSEKLFF. The CDR3 DNA follows: TGTGCCAGCAGCTCGGGGCAACCTTGGAGTGAAAAACTGTTTTTT.

This chain uses TRBV19 with TRBJ2-1; D is possibly TRBD2 (6 bases). The CDR3 is made up of 16 amino acids. Trimming took 2 bases from V and 3 from J, leaving 14 bases between them. Germline V gives CDR1 LNHDA, CDR2 SQIVND (reference sequence). The CDR3 region is CASSIRKRRDYNEQFF. Written as DNA, the CDR3 is TGTGCCAGTAGTATAAGGAAGAGGCGGGACTACAATGAGCAGTTCTTC.

V and J are TRBV7-9 and TRBJ2-7; weak D call: TRBD2 (6 bases). The CDR3 is made up of 15 amino acids. V was trimmed by 0 bases and J by 5 bases, leaving 14 bases between them. Germline lookup yields CDR1 SEHNR and CDR2 FQNEAQ (reference sequence). The CDR3 region has the DNA TGTGCCAGCAGCTTAGCGCTACGGGAGTTCCACGAGCAGTACTTC. It yields the protein CASSLALREFHEQYF.

Here the CDR3 DNA reads TGTGCCAGTGCCGGATGGGGGAACACCGGGGAGCTGTTTTTT. It translates to CASAGWGNTGELFF. V and J are TRBV5-4 and TRBJ2-2, with D unclear. This CDR3 region has 14 residues. Germline CDR1 is SGHNT and CDR2 is YYREEE (reference sequence). V gave up 8 bases and J gave up 1 base, with 12 bases separating them.

The rearrangement uses TRBV6-6 and TRBJ2-7, with a tentative D call TRBD1 (6 bases). There are 14 residues in the CDR3. Per germline, CDR1 MNHNY and CDR2 SVGAGI (reference sequence). Trimming pared 6 bases from V and 0 bases from J, leaving 12 bases between. CDR3 amino acids: CASRYRVSSYEQYF. The DNA of the CDR3 is TGTGCCAGCAGGTACAGGGTCAGCTCCTACGAGCAGTACTTC.

Concerning this clone itself: The identical CDR3 is also encoded by other nucleotide sequences in the sample. The chain combines TRBV5-1 with TRBJ1-5; the D gene is possibly TRBD1 (6 bases). This CDR3 is 15 amino acids long. Trimming left V 0 bases short and J 0 bases short, with 7 bases between. Per germline, CDR1 SGHRS and CDR2 YFSETQ. In nucleotides, the CDR3 is TGCGCCAGCAGCTTGGAGGGACATAGCAATCAGCCCCAGCATTTT. Translation: CASSLEGHSNQPQHF.